These T cell receptor beta chains were read from a single sample in a study of blood T cell repertoires in COVID-19. Assay used: immunoSEQ multiplex PCR; TCRdb lists only in-frame clones, some missing. The sample has approximately 300,000 clones, 90% seen once. The sample consisted of PBMCs or T cells enriched from blood (not recorded which). The receptors originated from a man aged 60 to 75 who had recovered from COVID-19. Both conserved end residues are part of each CDR3. D genes are given only for firm matches. The listing skips clone size in some rows; elsewhere it reads once, few, many or a size class.

.,TRBD2,TRBV29-1,TRBJ2-1,TGCAGCGTTGACATTAGCGGGAATCAGAATGAGCAGTTCTTC,CSVDISGNQNEQFF
.,TRBD1,TRBV7-2,TRBJ2-1,TGTGCCAGCAGCCCCCTGACAGGGTCCGAGCAGTTCTTC,CASSPLTGSEQFF
.,.,TRBV5-4,TRBJ1-3,TGTGCCAGCAGCTTGTATGGGGGCGCTGGAAACACCATATATTTT,CASSLYGGAGNTIYF
.,.,TRBV19,TRBJ1-1,TGTGCCAGTAGTATGTTCGGGGGAATGAACACTGAAGCTTTCTTT,CASSMFGGMNTEAFF
.,TRBD2,TRBV7-2,TRBJ2-3,TGTGCCAGCAGCTTGGCATACTCGGGAGGGGGTCTGACAGATACGCAGTATTTT,CASSLAYSGGGLTDTQYF
once,.,TRBV19,TRBJ2-1,TGTGCCAGTAGTCCCCGGGACTCTTCCTACAATGAGCAGTTCTTC,CASSPRDSSYNEQFF
.,TRBD1,TRBV6-5,TRBJ2-7,TGTGCCAGCATCAGGCCGGGACAGGGAAACGAGCAGTACTTC,CASIRPGQGNEQYF
.,TRBD1,TRBV18,TRBJ1-1,TGTGCCAGCTCACCCGGACAGGGGGGGACTGAAGCTTTCTTT,CASSPGQGGTEAFF
.,TRBD2,TRBV30,TRBJ2-1,TGTGCCTGGAGTCTCGGCGGGAGCGATGAGCAGTTCTTC,CAWSLGGSDEQFF
.,.,TRBV20-1,TRBJ2-2,TGCAGTGCTAGTACTGGTGGGGCCACCGGGGAGCTGTTTTTT,CSASTGGATGELFF
.,.,TRBV18,TRBJ1-1,TGTGCCAGCTCACTCAGGCATTCAAACACTGAAGCTTTCTTT,CASSLRHSNTEAFF
.,.,TRBV5-5,TRBJ1-2,TGTGCCAGCAGATCCCGGACAGCCAGAATAGCTAACTATGGCTACACCTTC,CASRSRTARIANYGYTF
.,TRBD1,TRBV3-1/TRBV3-2,TRBJ2-7,TGTGCCAGCAGTCCGGGACAGGGGGACTACGAGCAGTACTTC,CASSPGQGDYEQYF
once,TRBD1,TRBV2,TRBJ2-7,TGTGCCAGCAAGGGACAGAGGTCCTACGAGCAGTACTTC,CASKGQRSYEQYF
.,.,TRBV4-1,TRBJ2-1,TGCGCCAGCAGCCAATCTATCTACAATGAGCAGTTCTTC,CASSQSIYNEQFF
.,TRBD1,TRBV9,TRBJ2-7,TGTGCCAGCAGCGCCCGGGACAGGCAAATTTACGAGCAGTACTTC,CASSARDRQIYEQYF
.,.,TRBV5-1,TRBJ1-4,TGCGCCAGCAGCTTTCCAGATGAAAAACTGTTTTTT,CASSFPDEKLFF
.,TRBD1,TRBV4-1,TRBJ1-4,TGCGCCAGCAGCCAAGATTATCCAGGGGGAAATGAAAAACTGTTTTTT,CASSQDYPGGNEKLFF
once,.,TRBV18,TRBJ2-7,TGTGCCAGCTCAGTTCAGGGGGGCGGCTACGAGCAGTACTTC,CASSVQGGGYEQYF
once,.,TRBV6-5,TRBJ1-5,TGTGCCAGCAGTTACTCGGCCCATAGCAATCAGCCCCAGCATTTT,CASSYSAHSNQPQHF